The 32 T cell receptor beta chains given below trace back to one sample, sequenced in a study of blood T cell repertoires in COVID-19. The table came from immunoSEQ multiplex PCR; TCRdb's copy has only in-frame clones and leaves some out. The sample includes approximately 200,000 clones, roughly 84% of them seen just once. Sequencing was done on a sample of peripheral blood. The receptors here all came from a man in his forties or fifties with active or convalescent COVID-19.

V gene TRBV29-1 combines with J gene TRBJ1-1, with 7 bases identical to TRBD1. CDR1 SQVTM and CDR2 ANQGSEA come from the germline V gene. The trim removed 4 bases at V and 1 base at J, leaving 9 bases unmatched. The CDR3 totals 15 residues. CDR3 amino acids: CSVALAGGTNTEAFF. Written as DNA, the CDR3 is TGCAGCGTTGCTTTGGCAGGGGGGACGAACACTGAAGCTTTCTTT.

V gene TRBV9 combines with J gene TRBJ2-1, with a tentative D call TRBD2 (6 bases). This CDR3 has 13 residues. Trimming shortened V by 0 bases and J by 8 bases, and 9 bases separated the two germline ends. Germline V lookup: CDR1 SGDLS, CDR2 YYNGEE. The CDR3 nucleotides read TGTGCCAGCAGCGTAGCGGGGGAGGATGAGCAGTTCTTC. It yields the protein CASSVAGEDEQFF.

The CDR3 sequence: CASSLAQRGEETQYF. CDR3 coding DNA: TGTGCCAGCAGCTTAGCCCAGCGGGGGGAAGAGACCCAGTACTTC. The rearrangement links TRBV11-2 to TRBJ2-5, with TRBD2 matching 9 bases. This CDR3 has 15 residues. Germline values: CDR1 SGHAT, CDR2 FQNNGV. Trimming took 1 base from V and 3 from J; bases not matched to a gene: 3.

The CDR3 sequence is CASSYSTGGYNEQFF. DNA for the CDR3: TGTGCCAGCAGTTACTCCACGGGGGGATACAATGAGCAGTTCTTC. The chain links TRBV6-5 to TRBJ2-1; 7 bases align to TRBD2. The V and J ends lost 0 bases and 4 bases, in that order; junction bases with no gene match: 3. CDR3 length equals 15 residues. In germline, CDR1 is MNHEY, CDR2 SVGAGI.

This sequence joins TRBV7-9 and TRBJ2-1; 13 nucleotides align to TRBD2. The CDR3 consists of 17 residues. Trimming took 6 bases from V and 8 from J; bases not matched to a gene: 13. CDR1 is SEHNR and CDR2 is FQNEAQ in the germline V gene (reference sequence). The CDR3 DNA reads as TGTGCCAGCAGGGGTGGGACTAGCGGGGAGTGGGACTATGAGCAGTTCTTC. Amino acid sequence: CASRGGTSGEWDYEQFF.

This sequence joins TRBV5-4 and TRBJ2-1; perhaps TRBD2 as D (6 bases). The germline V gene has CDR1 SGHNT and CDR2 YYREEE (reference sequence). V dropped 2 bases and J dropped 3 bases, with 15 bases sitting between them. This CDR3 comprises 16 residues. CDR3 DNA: TGTGCCAGCAGCTTTAAAACGGGAGCGTTCTACAATGAGCAGTTCTTC. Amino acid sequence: CASSFKTGAFYNEQFF.

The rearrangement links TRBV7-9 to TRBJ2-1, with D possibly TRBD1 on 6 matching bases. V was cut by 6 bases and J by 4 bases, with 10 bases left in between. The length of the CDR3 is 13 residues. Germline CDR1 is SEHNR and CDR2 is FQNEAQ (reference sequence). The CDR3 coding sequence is TGTGCCAGCAGTACCGGACAGTACAATGAGCAGTTCTTC. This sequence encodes CASSTGQYNEQFF.

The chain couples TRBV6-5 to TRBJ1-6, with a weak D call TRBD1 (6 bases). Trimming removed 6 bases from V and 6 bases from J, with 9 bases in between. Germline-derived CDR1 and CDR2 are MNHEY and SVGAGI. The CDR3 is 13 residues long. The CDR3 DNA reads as TGTGCCAGCAGGGACAGCTTTAATTCACCCCTCCACTTT. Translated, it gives CASRDSFNSPLHF.

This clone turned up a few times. CDR3 sequence reads: CASSWGNVYNEQFF. The CDR3 DNA sequence: TGCGCCAGCAGCTGGGGCAACGTATACAATGAGCAGTTCTTC. The chain couples TRBV5-1 to TRBJ2-1, with D maybe TRBD1 (5 bases). Trimming shortened V by 3 bases and J by 4 bases, and 11 bases separated the two germline ends. Germline V lookup: CDR1 SGHRS, CDR2 YFSETQ. The CDR3 totals 14 residues.

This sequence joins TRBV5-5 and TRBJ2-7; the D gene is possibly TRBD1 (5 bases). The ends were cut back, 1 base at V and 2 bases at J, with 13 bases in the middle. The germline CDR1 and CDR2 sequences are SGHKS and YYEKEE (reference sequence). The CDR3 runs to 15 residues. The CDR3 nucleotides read TGTGCCAGCAGCTTGATCGCAGGGAAAACCTACGAGCAGTACTTC. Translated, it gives CASSLIAGKTYEQYF.

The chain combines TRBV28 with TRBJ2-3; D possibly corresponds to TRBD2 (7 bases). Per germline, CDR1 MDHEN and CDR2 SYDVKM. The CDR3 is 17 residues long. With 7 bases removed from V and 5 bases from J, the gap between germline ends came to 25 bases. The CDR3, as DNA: TGTGCCAGCACCACTCCGGCAATAGGGGGGGAGGTAGATACGCAGTATTTT. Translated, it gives CASTTPAIGGEVDTQYF.

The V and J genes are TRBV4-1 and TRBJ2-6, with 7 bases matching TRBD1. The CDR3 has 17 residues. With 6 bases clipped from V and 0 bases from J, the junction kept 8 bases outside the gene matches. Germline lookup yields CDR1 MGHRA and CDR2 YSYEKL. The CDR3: CASSPWGTASGANVLTF. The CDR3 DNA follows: TGCGCCAGCAGTCCCTGGGGGACAGCCTCTGGGGCCAACGTCCTGACTTTC.

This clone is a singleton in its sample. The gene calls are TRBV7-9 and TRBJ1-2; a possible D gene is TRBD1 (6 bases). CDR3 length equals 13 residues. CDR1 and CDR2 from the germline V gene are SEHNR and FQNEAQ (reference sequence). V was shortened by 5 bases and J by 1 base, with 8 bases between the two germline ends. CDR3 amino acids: CASSRTVNYGYTF. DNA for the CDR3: TGTGCCAGCAGCCGGACAGTTAACTATGGCTACACCTTC.

The CDR3: CASSVAPSGATYEQYF. CDR3 coding DNA: TGTGCCAGCAGCGTAGCCCCTAGCGGGGCGACATACGAGCAGTACTTC. This sequence joins TRBV9 and TRBJ2-7; 9 bases line up with TRBD2. This CDR3 comprises 16 residues. V was pared by 0 bases and J by 4 bases, with 8 bases of the junction left unmatched. Germline V CDR1 and CDR2: SGDLS, YYNGEE.

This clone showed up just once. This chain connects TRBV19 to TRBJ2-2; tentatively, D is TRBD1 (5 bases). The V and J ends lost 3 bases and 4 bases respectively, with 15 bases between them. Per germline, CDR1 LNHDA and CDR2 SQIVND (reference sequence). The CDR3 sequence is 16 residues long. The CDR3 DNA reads TGTGCCAGTAGTATGGCGTTTCAGGGTCTCACCGGGGAGCTGTTTTTT. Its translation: CASSMAFQGLTGELFF.

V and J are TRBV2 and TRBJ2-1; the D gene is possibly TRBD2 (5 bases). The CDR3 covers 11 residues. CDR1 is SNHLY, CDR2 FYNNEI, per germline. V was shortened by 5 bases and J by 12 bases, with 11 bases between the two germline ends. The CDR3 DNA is TGTGCCAGCAGTCTAGCTCCTGGGCAGTTCTTC. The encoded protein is CASSLAPGQFF. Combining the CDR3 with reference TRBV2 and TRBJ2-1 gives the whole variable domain EPEVTQTPSHQVTQMGQEVILRCVPISNHLYFYWYRQILGQKVEFLVSFYNNEISEKSEIFDDQFSVERPDGSNFTLKIRSTKLEDSAMYFCASSLAPGQFFGPGTRLTVL.

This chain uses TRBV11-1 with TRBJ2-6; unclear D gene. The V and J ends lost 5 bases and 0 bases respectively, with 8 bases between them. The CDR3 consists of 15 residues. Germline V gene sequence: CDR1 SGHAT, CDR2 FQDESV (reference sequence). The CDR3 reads CASSPAGSGANVLTF. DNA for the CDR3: TGTGCCAGCAGCCCCGCCGGCTCTGGGGCCAACGTCCTGACTTTC.

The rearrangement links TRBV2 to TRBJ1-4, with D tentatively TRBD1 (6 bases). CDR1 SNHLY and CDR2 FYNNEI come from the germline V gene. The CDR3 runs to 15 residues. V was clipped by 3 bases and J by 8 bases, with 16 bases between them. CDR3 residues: CASSDPGGAREKLFF. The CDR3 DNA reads TGTGCCAGCAGTGACCCGGGGGGGGCCAGGGAAAAACTGTTTTTT.

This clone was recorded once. DNA of the CDR3: TGTGCCAGCAGTTACGCGAGGTACTCGGGGGAGCAGTACTTC. It codes for CASSYARYSGEQYF. The chain uses TRBV6-5 and TRBJ2-7, with TRBD2 as a possible D gene (5 bases). CDR3 length equals 14 residues. Trimming took 2 bases from V and 7 from J, leaving 15 bases between them. Germline-derived CDR1 and CDR2 are MNHEY and SVGAGI.

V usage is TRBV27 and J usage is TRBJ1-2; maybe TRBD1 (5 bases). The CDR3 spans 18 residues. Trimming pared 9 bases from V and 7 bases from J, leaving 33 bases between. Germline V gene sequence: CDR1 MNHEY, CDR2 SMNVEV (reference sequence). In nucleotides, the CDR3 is TGTGCCAGAGCCCGTCCTGTCACTGGACACCGACTTTCGGGTGGCTACACCTTC. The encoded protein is CARARPVTGHRLSGGYTF.

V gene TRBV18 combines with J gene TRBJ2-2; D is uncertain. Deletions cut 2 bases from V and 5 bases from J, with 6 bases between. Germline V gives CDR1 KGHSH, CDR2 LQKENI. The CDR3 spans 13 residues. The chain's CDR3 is CASSPEVTGELFF. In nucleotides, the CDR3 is TGTGCCAGCTCACCAGAGGTAACCGGGGAGCTGTTTTTT. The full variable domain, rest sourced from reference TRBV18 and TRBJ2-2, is NAGVMQNPRHLVRRRGQEARLRCSPMKGHSHVYWYRQLPEEGLKFMVYLQKENIIDESGMPKERFSAEFPKEGPSILRIQQVVRGDSAAYFCASSPEVTGELFFGEGSRLTVL.

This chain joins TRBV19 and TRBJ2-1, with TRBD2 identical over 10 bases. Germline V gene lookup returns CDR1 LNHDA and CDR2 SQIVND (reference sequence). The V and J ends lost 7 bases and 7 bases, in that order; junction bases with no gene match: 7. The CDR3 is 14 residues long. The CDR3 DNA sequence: TGTGCCAGTATAGAGCGGGGGGGAAGGAATGAGCAGTTCTTC. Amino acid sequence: CASIERGGRNEQFF.

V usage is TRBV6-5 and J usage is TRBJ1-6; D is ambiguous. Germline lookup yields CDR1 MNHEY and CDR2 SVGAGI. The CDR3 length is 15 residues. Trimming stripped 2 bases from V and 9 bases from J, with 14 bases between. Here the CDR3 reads CASSYGPPGGSPLHF. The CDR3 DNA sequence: TGTGCCAGCAGTTACGGTCCGCCCGGAGGTTCACCCCTCCACTTT.

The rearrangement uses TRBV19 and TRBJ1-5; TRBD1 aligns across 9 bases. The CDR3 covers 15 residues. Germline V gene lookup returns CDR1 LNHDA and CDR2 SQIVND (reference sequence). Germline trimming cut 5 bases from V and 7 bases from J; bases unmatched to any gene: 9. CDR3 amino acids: CASSLGQGTAQPQHF. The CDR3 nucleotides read TGTGCCAGTAGTCTAGGACAGGGGACGGCACAGCCCCAGCATTTT.

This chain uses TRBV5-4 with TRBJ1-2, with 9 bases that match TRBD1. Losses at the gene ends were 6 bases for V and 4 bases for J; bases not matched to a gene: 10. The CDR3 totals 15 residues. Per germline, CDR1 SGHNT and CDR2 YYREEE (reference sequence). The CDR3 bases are TGTGCCAGCACCACTTGGGGACAGGGTAGCTATGGCTACACCTTC. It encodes CASTTWGQGSYGYTF.

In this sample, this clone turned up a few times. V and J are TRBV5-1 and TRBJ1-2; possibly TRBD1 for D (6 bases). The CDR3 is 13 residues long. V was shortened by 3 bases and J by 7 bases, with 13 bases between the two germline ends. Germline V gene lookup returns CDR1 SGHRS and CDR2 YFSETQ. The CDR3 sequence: CASSSEGVSGYTF. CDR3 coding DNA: TGCGCCAGCAGCTCCGAGGGGGTCAGTGGCTACACCTTC. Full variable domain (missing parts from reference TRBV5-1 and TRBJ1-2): KAGVTQTPRYLIKTRGQQVTLSCSPISGHRSVSWYQQTPGQGLQFLFEYFSETQRNKGNFPGRFSGRQFSNSRSEMNVSTLELGDSALYLCASSSEGVSGYTFGSGTRLTVV.

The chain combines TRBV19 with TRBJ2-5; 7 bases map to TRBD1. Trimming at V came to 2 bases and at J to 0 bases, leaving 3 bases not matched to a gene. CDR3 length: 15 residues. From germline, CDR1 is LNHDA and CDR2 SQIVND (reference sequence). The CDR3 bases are TGTGCCAGTAGTATATTCGGGACAGACCAAGAGACCCAGTACTTC. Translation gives CASSIFGTDQETQYF.

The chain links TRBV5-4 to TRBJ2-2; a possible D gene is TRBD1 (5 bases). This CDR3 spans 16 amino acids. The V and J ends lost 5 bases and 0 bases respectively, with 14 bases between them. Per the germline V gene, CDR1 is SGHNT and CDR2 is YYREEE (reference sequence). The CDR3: CASSQTPRANTGELFF. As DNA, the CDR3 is TGTGCCAGCAGTCAAACCCCCAGGGCGAACACCGGGGAGCTGTTTTTT.

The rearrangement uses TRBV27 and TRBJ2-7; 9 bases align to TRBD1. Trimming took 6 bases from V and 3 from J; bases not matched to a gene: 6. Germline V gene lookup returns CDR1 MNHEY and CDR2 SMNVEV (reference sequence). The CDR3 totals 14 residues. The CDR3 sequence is CASSSGQGRYEQYF. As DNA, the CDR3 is TGTGCCAGCAGCTCGGGACAGGGCCGCTACGAGCAGTACTTC.

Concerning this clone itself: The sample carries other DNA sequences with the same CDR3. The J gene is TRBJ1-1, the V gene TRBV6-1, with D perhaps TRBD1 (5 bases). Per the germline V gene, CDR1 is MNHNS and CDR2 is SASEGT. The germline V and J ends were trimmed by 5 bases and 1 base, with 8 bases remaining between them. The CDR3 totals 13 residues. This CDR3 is CASSLTGNTEAFF. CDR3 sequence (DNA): TGTGCCAGCAGTCTCACAGGGAACACTGAAGCTTTCTTT.

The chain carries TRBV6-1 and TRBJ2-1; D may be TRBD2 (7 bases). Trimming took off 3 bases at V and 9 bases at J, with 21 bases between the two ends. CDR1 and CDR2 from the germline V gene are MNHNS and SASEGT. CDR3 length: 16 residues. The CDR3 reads CASSDLWGGGLGEQFF. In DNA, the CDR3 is TGTGCCAGCAGTGATTTATGGGGGGGCGGTTTAGGTGAGCAGTTCTTC.

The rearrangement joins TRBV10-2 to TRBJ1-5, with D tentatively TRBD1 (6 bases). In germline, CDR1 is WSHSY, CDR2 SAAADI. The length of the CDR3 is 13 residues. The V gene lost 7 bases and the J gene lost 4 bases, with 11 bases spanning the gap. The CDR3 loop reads CASKEQGNQPQHF. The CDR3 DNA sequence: TGCGCCAGCAAAGAACAGGGAAATCAGCCCCAGCATTTT.